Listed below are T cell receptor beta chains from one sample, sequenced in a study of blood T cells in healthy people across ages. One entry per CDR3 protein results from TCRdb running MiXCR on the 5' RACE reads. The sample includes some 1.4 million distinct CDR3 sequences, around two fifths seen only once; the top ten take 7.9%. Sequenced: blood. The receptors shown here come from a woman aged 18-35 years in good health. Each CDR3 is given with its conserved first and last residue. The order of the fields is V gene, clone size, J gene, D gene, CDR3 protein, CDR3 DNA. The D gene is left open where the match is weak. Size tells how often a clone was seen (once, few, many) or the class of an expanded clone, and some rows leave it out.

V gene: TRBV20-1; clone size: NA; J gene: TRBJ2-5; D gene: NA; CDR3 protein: CSATQSLQAIEQYF; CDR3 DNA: TGCAGTGCTACACAATCACTCCAGGCAATTGAGCAGTACTTC
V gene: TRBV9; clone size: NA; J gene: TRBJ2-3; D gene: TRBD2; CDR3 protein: CASSVLAGVPDTQYF; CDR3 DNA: TGTGCCAGCAGCGTACTAGCGGGAGTCCCAGATACGCAGTATTTT
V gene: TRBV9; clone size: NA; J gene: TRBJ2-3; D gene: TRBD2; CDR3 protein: CASSVGGREGGTDTQYF; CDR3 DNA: TGTGCCAGCAGCGTAGGGGGCAGGGAGGGTGGCACAGATACGCAGTATTTT
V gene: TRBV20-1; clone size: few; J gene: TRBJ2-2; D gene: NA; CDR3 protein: CSATPVAGGELFF; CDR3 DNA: TGCAGTGCTACCCCCGTGGCGGGCGGGGAGCTGTTTTTT
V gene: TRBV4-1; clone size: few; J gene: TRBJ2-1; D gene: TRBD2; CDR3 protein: CASSHGAVGLANNEQFF; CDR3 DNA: TGCGCCAGCAGCCACGGGGCGGTTGGACTAGCAAACAATGAGCAGTTCTTC
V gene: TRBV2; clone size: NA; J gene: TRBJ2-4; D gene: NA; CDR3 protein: CASSRGLRAIQYF; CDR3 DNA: TGTGCCAGCAGTAGGGGGTTGAGGGCCATTCAGTACTTC
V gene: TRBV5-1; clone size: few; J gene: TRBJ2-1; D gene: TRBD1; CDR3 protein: CASSPRDRVNNEQFF; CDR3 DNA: TGCGCCAGCAGCCCCCGGGACAGGGTAAACAATGAGCAGTTCTTC
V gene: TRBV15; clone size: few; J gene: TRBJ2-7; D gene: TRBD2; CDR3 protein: CATSSLAGTHEQYF; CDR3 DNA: TGTGCCACCAGCAGTCTAGCGGGGACCCACGAGCAGTACTTC
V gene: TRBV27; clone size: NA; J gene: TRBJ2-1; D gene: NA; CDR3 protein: CASSSSGTGGYNEQFF; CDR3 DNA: TGTGCCAGCAGTTCATCCGGGACCGGGGGTTACAATGAGCAGTTCTTC
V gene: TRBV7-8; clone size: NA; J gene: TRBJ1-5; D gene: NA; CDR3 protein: CASSSVDLEYQPQHF; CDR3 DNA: TGTGCCAGCAGCTCGGTGGACCTAGAGTACCAGCCCCAGCATTTT
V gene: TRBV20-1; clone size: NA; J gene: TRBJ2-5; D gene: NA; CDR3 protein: CSAREVLETQYF; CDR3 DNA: TGCAGTGCTAGAGAGGTATTGGAGACCCAGTACTTC
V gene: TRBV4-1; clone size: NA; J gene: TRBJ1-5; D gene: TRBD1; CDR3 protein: CTSSLGDRAYQPQHF; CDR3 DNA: TGCACCAGCAGCCTCGGCGACAGGGCATATCAGCCCCAGCATTTT
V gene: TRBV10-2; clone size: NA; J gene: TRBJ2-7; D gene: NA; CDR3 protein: CASSPHGGTYEQYF; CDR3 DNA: TGCGCCAGCAGTCCCCACGGGGGTACCTACGAGCAGTACTTC
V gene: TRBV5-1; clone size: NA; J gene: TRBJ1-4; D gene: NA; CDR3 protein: CASSRGEVNEKLFF; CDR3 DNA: TGCGCCAGCAGCCGGGGCGAAGTTAATGAAAAACTGTTTTTT
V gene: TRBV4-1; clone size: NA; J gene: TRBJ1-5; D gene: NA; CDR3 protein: CASSPGSGTKESNQPQHF; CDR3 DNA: TGCGCCAGCAGCCCCGGTTCCGGGACAAAAGAGAGCAATCAGCCCCAGCATTTT
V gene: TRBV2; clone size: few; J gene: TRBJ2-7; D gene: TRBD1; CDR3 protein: CASQGQTYEQYF; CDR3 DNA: TGTGCCAGTCAGGGACAGACCTACGAGCAGTACTTC
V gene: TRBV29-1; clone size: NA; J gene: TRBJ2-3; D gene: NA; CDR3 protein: CSVCPFTDTQYF; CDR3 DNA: TGCAGCGTTTGCCCATTCACAGATACGCAGTATTTT
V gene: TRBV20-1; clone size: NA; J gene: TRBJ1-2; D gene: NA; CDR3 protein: CSARVVGLYGYTF; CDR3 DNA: TGCAGTGCTAGGGTGGTCGGGCTCTATGGCTACACCTTC
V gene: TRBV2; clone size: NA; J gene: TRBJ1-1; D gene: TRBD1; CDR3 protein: CASSEAGTGNTEAFF; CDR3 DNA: TGTGCCAGCAGTGAAGCCGGGACAGGGAACACTGAAGCTTTCTTT
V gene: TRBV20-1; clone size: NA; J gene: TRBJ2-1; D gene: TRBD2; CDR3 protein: CSALAGLAVRNEQFF; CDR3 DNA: TGCAGTGCTTTGGCGGGACTAGCGGTAAGGAATGAGCAGTTCTTC
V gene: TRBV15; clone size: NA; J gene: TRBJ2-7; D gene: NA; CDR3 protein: CATSRSPRDARSYEQYF; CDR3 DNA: TGTGCCACCAGCAGATCCCCCCGGGACGCGCGTTCCTACGAGCAGTACTTC
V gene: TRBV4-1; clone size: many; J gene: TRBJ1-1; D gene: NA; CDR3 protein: CASSQREPTEAFF; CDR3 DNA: TGCGCCAGCAGCCAAAGGGAACCCACTGAAGCTTTCTTT
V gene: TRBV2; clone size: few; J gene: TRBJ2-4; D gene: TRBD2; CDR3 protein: CASSDSGGNNEQYF; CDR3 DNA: TGTGCCAGTAGTGATAGCGGGGGGAACAATGAGCAGTACTTC
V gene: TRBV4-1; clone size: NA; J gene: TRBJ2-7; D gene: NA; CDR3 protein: CASSPGTQPYEQYF; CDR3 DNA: TGCGCCAGCAGTCCCGGGACACAGCCCTACGAGCAGTACTTC
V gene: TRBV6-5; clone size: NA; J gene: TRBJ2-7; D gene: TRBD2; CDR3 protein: CASSPGLAGVKYF; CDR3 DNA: TGTGCCAGCAGCCCGGGACTAGCGGGGGTGAAGTACTTC
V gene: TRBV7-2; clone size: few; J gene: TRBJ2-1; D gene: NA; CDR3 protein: CASSPNKVEQFF; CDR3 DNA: TGTGCCAGCAGCCCCAATAAAGTTGAGCAGTTCTTC
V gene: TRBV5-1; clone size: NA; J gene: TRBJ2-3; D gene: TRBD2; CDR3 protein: CASSPGLAGVLSADTQYF; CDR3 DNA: TGCGCCAGCAGCCCCGGCCTAGCGGGGGTGCTTAGCGCAGATACGCAGTATTTT
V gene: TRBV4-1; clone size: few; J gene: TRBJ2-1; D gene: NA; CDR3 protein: CASSHFDRNEQFF; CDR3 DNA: TGCGCCAGCAGCCATTTTGATCGGAATGAGCAGTTCTTC